Each of the 21 T cell receptor beta chains below was sequenced from the same sample in a study of graft-versus-host responses after intestinal transplantation. The table came from immunoSEQ multiplex PCR; TCRdb's copy has only in-frame clones and leaves some out. There are 84,000 or so clones in the sample; around 80% occur only once, and 0.65% to 0.95% lies in the top ten. These receptors are not linked to any known antigen. Source: unstimulated CD4+ T cells sorted from spleen or lymph node cells, taken before intestinal transplant. The source of these receptors is a human donor who received an intestinal transplant.

V usage is TRBV6-5 and J usage is TRBJ2-7, with 7 bases identical to TRBD1. CDR1 MNHEY and CDR2 SVGAGI come from the germline V gene. The V segment lost 2 bases and the J segment 5 bases; nucleotides outside the gene matches: 9. This CDR3 comprises 15 residues. The CDR3 DNA sequence: TGTGCCAGCAGTTACGGGCAACAGGGGCATAACGAGCAGTACTTC. This codes for CASSYGQQGHNEQYF.

The chain is built from TRBV6-1 and TRBJ1-6; 7 bases are shared with TRBD1. Per germline, CDR1 MNHNS and CDR2 SASEGT. V shed 4 bases and J 12 bases; nucleotides not matched to a gene: 15. The CDR3 totals 16 residues. The CDR3 sequence: CASSVGWQVAGGPLHF. The CDR3 coding sequence is TGTGCCAGCAGTGTCGGCTGGCAGGTCGCAGGGGGACCCCTCCACTTT.

Only a few counts were recorded for this clone. The chain uses TRBV19 and TRBJ1-1; D is possibly TRBD1 (6 bases). V was clipped by 1 base and J by 7 bases, with 25 bases between them. CDR1 is LNHDA and CDR2 is SQIVND in the germline V gene (reference sequence). CDR3 length: 18 amino acids. CDR3 sequence reads: CASSIGQGTTRPNLEAFF. In DNA, the CDR3 is TGTGCCAGTAGTATAGGGCAGGGGACGACAAGGCCAAACCTTGAAGCTTTCTTT.

The V and J genes are TRBV5-4 and TRBJ2-7, with TRBD1 as a possible D gene (5 bases). V was shortened by 0 bases and J by 2 bases, with 9 bases between the two germline ends. The CDR3 has 14 residues. CDR1 and CDR2 (germline): SGHNT, YYREEE (reference sequence). Here the CDR3 reads CASSLGQGPYEQYF. The CDR3 coding sequence is TGTGCCAGCAGCTTGGGGCAGGGCCCCTACGAGCAGTACTTC.

The chain combines TRBV7-9 with TRBJ1-2; 8 positions agree with TRBD1. Looked up from germline, CDR1 is SEHNR and CDR2 is FQNEAQ (reference sequence). CDR3 length equals 15 residues. The V and J ends lost 2 bases and 2 bases, in that order; junction bases with no gene match: 4. This CDR3 reads CASSLSRTGNYGYTF. The CDR3 coding sequence is TGTGCCAGCAGCTTATCTCGGACAGGGAACTATGGCTACACCTTC. Full variable domain (outside the CDR3, taken from reference TRBV7-9 and TRBJ1-2): DTGVSQNPRHKITKRGQNVTFRCDPISEHNRLYWYRQTLGQGPEFLTYFQNEAQLEKSRLLSDRFSAERPKGSFSTLEIQRTEQGDSAMYLCASSLSRTGNYGYTFGSGTRLTVV.

To note about this clone: This specimen includes other DNA sequences encoding the same CDR3. The V gene is TRBV5-1, the J gene TRBJ2-5; 7 positions match TRBD2. This CDR3 is built from 12 residues. Germline assignment: CDR1 SGHRS and CDR2 YFSETQ. With 4 bases clipped from V and 4 bases from J, the junction kept 1 base outside the gene matches. CDR3 protein: CASSREGETQYF. The CDR3 DNA reads as TGCGCCAGCAGCAGGGAGGGAGAGACCCAGTACTTC.

The chain uses TRBV11-1 and TRBJ1-1; tentatively, D is TRBD1 (5 bases). The CDR3 loop spans 13 amino acids. Germline V lookup: CDR1 SGHAT, CDR2 FQDESV (reference sequence). Trimming took off 1 base at V and 5 bases at J, with 8 bases between the two ends. CDR3 sequence reads: CASSLVGGTEAFF. DNA of the CDR3: TGTGCCAGCAGCTTAGTTGGGGGGACTGAAGCTTTCTTT.

This clone was observed once. This chain links TRBV25-1 with TRBJ1-1; no clear D. The V gene's germline CDR1 is MGHDK and CDR2 SYGVNS. V lost 5 bases to trimming and J lost 2 bases, with 12 bases between them. The CDR3 has 14 residues. The CDR3 loop is CASSSHEGNTEAFF. In DNA, the CDR3 is TGTGCCAGCAGTTCCCATGAGGGTAACACTGAAGCTTTCTTT.

Only a few counts were recorded for this clone. V gene TRBV7-8 combines with J gene TRBJ2-1; TRBD2 matches 10 bases. The V gene end was trimmed by 5 bases and the J gene end by 5 bases; junction bases not matched to a gene: 6. The length of the CDR3 is 15 residues. Per the germline V gene, CDR1 is SGHVS and CDR2 is FQNEAQ. The CDR3 DNA follows: TGTGCCAGCAGCGAAACTAGCGGGAATGACAATGAGCAGTTCTTC. Translation: CASSETSGNDNEQFF. The full variable domain, rest sourced from reference TRBV7-8 and TRBJ2-1, is GAGVSQSPRYKVAKRGQDVALRCDPISGHVSLFWYQQALGQGPEFLTYFQNEAQLDKSGLPSDRFFAERPEGSVSTLKIQRTQQEDSAVYLCASSETSGNDNEQFFGPGTRLTVL.

The chain joins TRBV28 to TRBJ2-5, with a possible D match to TRBD2 (7 bases). Trimming stripped 6 bases from V and 7 bases from J, with 21 bases between. This CDR3 contains 15 residues. Germline CDR1 MDHEN, CDR2 SYDVKM. CDR3 nucleotide sequence: TGTGCCAGCAGGGGGGGGCCGGGTTTGGATCTGACCCAGTACTTC. Translated: CASRGGPGLDLTQYF. Full variable domain (rest looked up from reference TRBV28 and TRBJ2-5): DVKVTQSSRYLVKRTGEKVFLECVQDMDHENMFWYRQDPGLGLRLIYFSYDVKMKEKGDIPEGYSVSREKKERFSLILESASTNQTSMYLCASRGGPGLDLTQYFGPGTRLLVL.

This clone was found a few times. This rearrangement joins TRBV2 to TRBJ2-2; a possible D gene is TRBD1 (5 bases). This CDR3 is built from 14 residues. The V gene's germline CDR1 is SNHLY and CDR2 FYNNEI. V gave up 6 bases and J gave up 0 bases, with 8 bases separating them. The CDR3 DNA reads TGTGCCAGCAGGACAGTTGCGAACACCGGGGAGCTGTTTTTT. Protein product: CASRTVANTGELFF.

The CDR3 bases are TGTGCCAGCAGAATAGGCGGGATTTTGAACAATGAGCAGTTCTTC. Translating it yields CASRIGGILNNEQFF. This chain connects TRBV28 to TRBJ2-1; perhaps TRBD2 as D (6 bases). The CDR3 has 15 residues. Deletions cut 6 bases from V and 5 bases from J, with 17 bases between. Germline V gives CDR1 MDHEN, CDR2 SYDVKM.

The chain links TRBV5-1 to TRBJ2-5; 9 bases agree with TRBD2. In germline, CDR1 is SGHRS, CDR2 YFSETQ. The J segment lost 0 bases and the V segment lost 3 bases, leaving 3 bases of the junction unmatched. The CDR3 extends over 15 amino acids. The CDR3: CASSSLAGDQETQYF. DNA for the CDR3: TGCGCCAGCAGCTCCTTAGCGGGGGACCAAGAGACCCAGTACTTC.

This rearrangement joins TRBV7-9 to TRBJ1-3; 7 nucleotides match TRBD1. Germline CDR1 SEHNR, CDR2 FQNEAQ (reference sequence). This CDR3 is built from 14 residues. V gave up 5 bases and J gave up 2 bases; unmatched junction bases: 3. The CDR3 region is CASSPGTAGNTIYF. CDR3 in DNA: TGTGCCAGCAGCCCCGGGACAGCTGGAAACACCATATATTTT. The complete variable domain, with remaining parts taken from reference TRBV7-9 and TRBJ1-3, reads DTGVSQNPRHKITKRGQNVTFRCDPISEHNRLYWYRQTLGQGPEFLTYFQNEAQLEKSRLLSDRFSAERPKGSFSTLEIQRTEQGDSAMYLCASSPGTAGNTIYFGEGSWLTVV.

The chain uses TRBV7-8 and TRBJ1-2; TRBD1 is a possible D gene (5 bases). This CDR3 comprises 14 residues. Between the trimmed V and J ends, which lost 0 bases and 1 base, there was a span of 6 bases. Per the germline V gene, CDR1 is SGHVS and CDR2 is FQNEAQ. The CDR3 DNA follows: TGTGCCAGCAGCTTAGCCGACAGTAACTATGGCTACACCTTC. Translation: CASSLADSNYGYTF.

The rearrangement links TRBV5-1 to TRBJ2-1, with D hard to call. The CDR3 extends over 13 amino acids. Germline CDR1 is SGHRS and CDR2 is YFSETQ. V was shortened by 6 bases and J by 6 bases, with 13 bases between the two germline ends. CDR3 sequence: CASIRFPGNEQFF. CDR3 sequence (DNA): TGCGCCAGCATAAGGTTTCCGGGCAATGAGCAGTTCTTC.

CDR3 nucleotides: TGTGCCAGCAGCCTGAGCTCTGGGGCCAACGTCCTGACTTTC. This translates into CASSLSSGANVLTF. The chain uses TRBV7-2 and TRBJ2-6; D gene uncertain. CDR3 length: 14 amino acids. V lost 5 bases to trimming and J lost 0 bases, with 5 bases between them. Per the germline V gene, CDR1 is SGHTA and CDR2 is FQGNSA.

This rearrangement joins TRBV18 to TRBJ2-1, with TRBD2 identical over 8 bases. After removal of 2 bases from V and 9 bases from J, the junction contained 6 bases not matched to a gene. In germline, CDR1 is KGHSH, CDR2 LQKENI. The CDR3 spans 14 residues. The CDR3 is CASSPKAGDSEQFF. CDR3 nucleotide sequence: TGTGCCAGCTCACCAAAAGCGGGAGACAGTGAGCAGTTCTTC.

This sequence joins TRBV7-9 and TRBJ2-3; 7 bases map to TRBD2. The CDR3 covers 15 residues. CDR1 and CDR2 (germline): SEHNR, FQNEAQ (reference sequence). V was pared by 0 bases and J by 4 bases, with 4 bases of the junction left unmatched. CDR3 DNA sequence: TGTGCCAGCAGCTTAGCAGCGGGGTTTGCAGATACGCAGTATTTT. Translating it yields CASSLAAGFADTQYF.

The V gene is TRBV2, the J gene TRBJ2-4; perhaps TRBD2 as D (6 bases). V shed 6 bases and J shed 7 bases, with 16 bases lying between them. The CDR3 has 14 residues. Looked up from germline, CDR1 is SNHLY and CDR2 is FYNNEI. The CDR3 here is CASSEVGGLNIQYF. CDR3 in DNA: TGTGCCAGCAGCGAGGTCGGGGGTCTGAACATTCAGTACTTC.

The rearrangement joins TRBV5-1 to TRBJ2-1; TRBD2 agrees at 7 bases. Germline CDR1 is SGHRS and CDR2 is YFSETQ. J gave up 3 bases and V 0 bases, and 3 bases lay outside the gene matches. The CDR3 length is 15 residues. CDR3 protein: CASSLGGSFYNEQFF. The CDR3 DNA reads TGCGCCAGCAGCTTGGGCGGGAGTTTCTACAATGAGCAGTTCTTC.